The entry below describes one T cell receptor beta chain. Its antigen remains unidentified. The CDR3 is 14 residues long. Germline CDR1 is SGHTA and CDR2 is FQGNSA. Trimming took off 1 base at V and 6 bases at J, with 12 bases between the two ends. Time point noted: blood 4 weeks post-SBRT, at nephrectomy. Sample treatment: 15 Gy SBRT to primary tumor, nephrectomy 4 weeks later. Nephrectomy followed 15 Gy stereotactic body radiation by 4 weeks. Radiation-treated patients gave blood at baseline, week 2 and week 4. TCRdb keeps only in-frame clones here, not all; method: immunoSEQ multiplex PCR. The table includes around 170,000 clones, about 88% detected once. The sample originates from a study of radiation and T cells in renal cell carcinoma. Findings and limits, study-wide: From baseline, blood top tumor clonotypes peaked at 2 weeks post-radiation.

The rearrangement links TRBV7-2 to TRBJ1-2, with unresolved D. This clonotype was obtained from a woman aged 50 to 60 with renal cell carcinoma. Sequencing was performed on blood, taken from a patient whose treatment included radiotherapy and nephrectomy. Here the CDR3 reads CASSLDTGEDGYTF. The CDR3 DNA sequence: TGTGCCAGCAGCTTAGATACGGGTGAGGATGGCTACACCTTC. Full variable domain (remainder filled in from reference TRBV7-2 and TRBJ1-2): GAGVSQSPSNKVTEKGKDVELRCDPISGHTALYWYRQSLGQGLEFLIYFQGNSAPDKSGLPSDRFSAERTGGSVSTLTIQRTQQEDSAVYLCASSLDTGEDGYTFGSGTRLTVV.